This TCR beta chain was captured in a study of blood T cell repertoires in COVID-19. CDR1 SGDLS and CDR2 YYNGEE come from the germline V gene. The V and J ends lost 3 bases and 10 bases, in that order; junction bases with no gene match: 13. This CDR3 region has 15 residues. Clones were sequenced by immunoSEQ multiplex PCR, and TCRdb holds only the in-frame ones, with some missing. Of about 240,000 clones in the sample, 80% to 90% were seen once. The V and J genes are TRBV9 and TRBJ1-2, with 9 bases that match TRBD1. The sequencing input was PBMCs or T cells enriched from blood (not recorded which). This receptor was obtained from a woman aged 25 to 39 who had recovered from COVID-19. The CDR3 region is CASSEDRGFGFDYTF. CDR3 nucleotides: TGTGCCAGCAGCGAGGACAGGGGTTTTGGGTTTGACTACACCTTC. The whole variable domain, remainder taken from reference TRBV9 and TRBJ1-2, is DSGVTQTPKHLITATGQRVTLRCSPRSGDLSVYWYQQSLDQGLQFLIQYYNGEERAKGNILERFSAQQFPDLHSELNLSSLELGDSALYFCASSEDRGFGFDYTFGSGTRLTVV.